Listed below are T cell receptor beta chains from one sample, sequenced in a study of T cell responses to AZD1222 COVID-19 vaccine. Measured with immunoSEQ multiplex PCR; TCRdb has only the in-frame clones, and not every one. The data contain 95,000 or so clones, about nine tenths of them singletons. Sequences were derived from peripheral blood, sampled 28 days after the second AZD1222 dose. The receptors stem from an adult who received the AZD1222 COVID-19 vaccine. CDR3s include the opening cysteine and the closing phenylalanine or tryptophan. Fields, in order: V gene, D gene, J gene, clone size, CDR3 DNA, CDR3 protein. The D gene is left open where the match is weak. Clone size is stated in some rows and not others, as once, few, many or a class when expanded.

TRBV11-3	.	TRBJ2-7	.	TGTGCCAGCAGCTCAGGGTGGCCCTACGAGCAGTACTTC	CASSSGWPYEQYF
TRBV5-1	.	TRBJ2-1	.	TGCGCCAGCAGTTCCGGGGACCCCTACAATGAGCAGTTCTTC	CASSSGDPYNEQFF
TRBV6-1	TRBD1	TRBJ1-2	few	TGTGCCAGCAGTGAAGCAGGGACAGGGGGCCTCTATGGCTACACCTTC	CASSEAGTGGLYGYTF
TRBV7-2	.	TRBJ1-2	.	TGTGCCAGTGCCGTAGGACCGTTCTATGGCTACACCTTC	CASAVGPFYGYTF
TRBV7-9	.	TRBJ1-1	.	TGTGCCAGCAGCGCCTACAACACTGAAGCTTTCTTT	CASSAYNTEAFF
TRBV7-8	TRBD2	TRBJ2-5	.	TGTGCCAGCAGCTTAGGTCGACTAGCCCAGGGGACCCAGTACTTC	CASSLGRLAQGTQYF
TRBV6-5	.	TRBJ1-4	.	TGTGCCAGCAGGCGGGGGCCGGGGGAAAAACTGTTTTTT	CASRRGPGEKLFF
TRBV5-8	.	TRBJ2-1	.	TGTGCCAGCAGGGCCGTTGGGCTCTATGAGCAGTTCTTC	CASRAVGLYEQFF
TRBV4-1	.	TRBJ2-7	.	TGCGCCAGCAGCCAAGTGCAGGGCCGGTCCTACGAGCAGTACTTC	CASSQVQGRSYEQYF
TRBV27	.	TRBJ1-5	.	TGTGCCAGCAGTCGCAACCCTTATAGCAATCAGCCCCAGCATTTT	CASSRNPYSNQPQHF
TRBV24-1	.	TRBJ2-1	.	TGTGCCACCAGTGACCGCTCCCGACGGGAGAGCTCCTACAATGAGCAGTTCTTC	CATSDRSRRESSYNEQFF
TRBV28	TRBD1	TRBJ1-5	.	TGTGCCAGCAGTTGGGGACAGGGTTGGGGCAATCAGCCCCAGCATTTT	CASSWGQGWGNQPQHF
TRBV5-1	TRBD2	TRBJ2-2	.	TGCGCCAGCAGCTTGGTGGGACTACTAAACACTGGGGAGCTGTTTTTT	CASSLVGLLNTGELFF
TRBV19	.	TRBJ2-7	.	TGTGCCAGTAGTACCTGGGGATCCTCGGGGGAGCAGTACTTC	CASSTWGSSGEQYF
TRBV10-3	TRBD2	TRBJ2-3	.	TGTGCCATCAGTGAGTCAAGGCGGGAGGTAATTTTCGATACGCAGTATTTT	CAISESRREVIFDTQYF
TRBV2	.	TRBJ1-4	.	TGTGCCAGCAGTGTTCGGGGAAATGAAAAACTGTTTTTT	CASSVRGNEKLFF
TRBV2	.	TRBJ2-5	.	TGTGCCAGCAGTTTGACAGAAAGAAGTCAAGAGACCCAGTACTTC	CASSLTERSQETQYF
TRBV11-2	TRBD2	TRBJ2-1	.	TGTGCCAGCAGACACCTGACTAGCGGCTACAATGAGCAGTTCTTC	CASRHLTSGYNEQFF
TRBV6-5	.	TRBJ2-2	.	TGTGCCAGCTTACAGGGTCGAAACACCGGGGAGCTGTTTTTT	CASLQGRNTGELFF
TRBV12-5	.	TRBJ2-3	.	TGTGCTAGTTCTCTGAGGGGAGCGGGAGATACGCAGTATTTT	CASSLRGAGDTQYF
TRBV19	TRBD2	TRBJ2-5	.	TGTGCCAGTAGTAGGCGGACTAGTCTGTCGGAGACCCAGTACTTC	CASSRRTSLSETQYF
TRBV2	TRBD2	TRBJ2-2	.	TGTGCCAGCAGTGTGTCGGGAGGGATAAACACCGGGGAGCTGTTTTTT	CASSVSGGINTGELFF
TRBV2	.	TRBJ2-1	.	TGTGCCAGCACCTACTGGGGGGAGCAGTTCTTC	CASTYWGEQFF
TRBV27	.	TRBJ2-1	.	TGTGCCAGCAGTTCCTACCGCGACAATGAGCAGTTCTTC	CASSSYRDNEQFF
TRBV27	.	TRBJ1-2	once	TGTGCCAGCAGCCCAGACGCGGGATATGGCTACACCTTC	CASSPDAGYGYTF
TRBV2	.	TRBJ1-3	.	TGTGCCAGCTCCTACTTCTCTGGAAACACCATATATTTT	CASSYFSGNTIYF
TRBV5-1	.	TRBJ2-1	.	TGCGCCAGCAGCGTTGACGGTAGCTCCTACAATGAGCAGTTCTTC	CASSVDGSSYNEQFF
TRBV28	.	TRBJ1-1	.	TGTGCCAGCAGTTTTAGGCCAGCTTTGAACACTGAAGCTTTCTTT	CASSFRPALNTEAFF
TRBV9	.	TRBJ1-4	.	TGTGCCAGCAGCGTAGGGGGACACATGGGGGAAAAACTGTTTTTT	CASSVGGHMGEKLFF
TRBV28	TRBD2	TRBJ2-1	.	TGTGCCAGCAGTTCACCGACTAGCGGGAGCTACAATGAGCAGTTCTTC	CASSSPTSGSYNEQFF
TRBV5-1	.	TRBJ1-2	.	TGCGCCAGCAGCTTGGCCGGATCCTCTGAAGGCTACACCTTC	CASSLAGSSEGYTF
TRBV7-2	TRBD1	TRBJ1-6	few	TGTGCCAGCAGCTTAGCGTTAACAGGGGAATCACCCCTCCACTTT	CASSLALTGESPLHF
TRBV5-1	TRBD2	TRBJ2-1	.	TGCGCCAGCAGCTCCAGCGGGGGGTACAATGAGCAGTTCTTC	CASSSSGGYNEQFF
TRBV7-9	TRBD1	TRBJ2-5	.	TGTGCCAGCAGCTCTGGACAGGGGACTTGGGAGACCCAGTACTTC	CASSSGQGTWETQYF
TRBV29-1	.	TRBJ2-4	.	TGCAGCGTTGCCTGGGACAAAAACATTCAGTACTTC	CSVAWDKNIQYF
TRBV21-1	.	TRBJ2-3	.	TGTGCCAGCAGCAATAGATCCGGGACTAGCGGGAGACGGGGCACAGATACGCAGTATTTT	CASSNRSGTSGRRGTDTQYF
TRBV5-1	TRBD2	TRBJ2-3	.	TGCGCCAGCAGACATAGCGGGAGGGCCGAAGATACGCAGTATTTT	CASRHSGRAEDTQYF